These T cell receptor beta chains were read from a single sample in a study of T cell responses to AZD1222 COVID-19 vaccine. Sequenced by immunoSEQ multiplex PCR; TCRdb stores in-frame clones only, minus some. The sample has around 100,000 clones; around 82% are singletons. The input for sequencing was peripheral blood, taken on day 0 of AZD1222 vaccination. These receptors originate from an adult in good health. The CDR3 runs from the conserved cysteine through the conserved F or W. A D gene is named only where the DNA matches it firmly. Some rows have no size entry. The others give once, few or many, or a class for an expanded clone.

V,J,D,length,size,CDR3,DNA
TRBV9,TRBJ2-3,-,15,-,CASSVAAGLTDTQYF,TGTGCCAGCAGCGTAGCTGCGGGGCTTACAGATACGCAGTATTTT
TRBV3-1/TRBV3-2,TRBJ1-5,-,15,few,CASSPSHRFNQPQHF,TGTGCCAGCAGCCCCTCGCATCGATTCAATCAGCCCCAGCATTTT
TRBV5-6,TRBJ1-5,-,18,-,CASSLDGRRGGGNQPQHF,TGTGCCAGCAGCCTGGACGGTCGGAGGGGCGGGGGCAATCAGCCCCAGCATTTT
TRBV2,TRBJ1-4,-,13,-,CARRTHGNEKLFF,TGTGCCAGGAGGACACACGGGAATGAAAAACTGTTTTTT
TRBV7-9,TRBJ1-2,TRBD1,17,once,CASSLEGTGGSGYGYTF,TGTGCCAGCAGCTTAGAGGGGACAGGGGGCTCCGGCTATGGCTACACCTTC
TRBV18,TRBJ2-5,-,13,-,CASSTMAGETQYF,TGTGCCAGCTCTACTATGGCGGGAGAGACCCAGTACTTC
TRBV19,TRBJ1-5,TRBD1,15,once,CASSPGTVGNQPQHF,TGTGCCAGTAGTCCCGGGACAGTCGGCAATCAGCCCCAGCATTTT
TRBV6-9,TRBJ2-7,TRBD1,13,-,CARPDRVSREQYF,TGTGCCAGACCCGACAGGGTATCGCGCGAGCAGTACTTC
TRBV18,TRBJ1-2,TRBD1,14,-,CASSRVTGPYGYTF,TGTGCCAGCTCCCGGGTGACAGGGCCCTATGGCTACACCTTC
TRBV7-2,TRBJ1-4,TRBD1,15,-,CASSLGQGINEKLFF,TGTGCCAGCAGCTTAGGACAGGGGATCAATGAAAAACTGTTTTTT
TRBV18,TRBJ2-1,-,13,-,CASSPQSGLEQFF,TGTGCCAGCTCACCACAGTCCGGTCTGGAGCAGTTCTTC
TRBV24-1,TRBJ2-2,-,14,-,CATSVQGATGELFF,TGTGCCACCAGTGTTCAAGGAGCCACCGGGGAGCTGTTTTTT
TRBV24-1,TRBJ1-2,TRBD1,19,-,CATSDVPGQGSDVDYGYTF,TGTGCCACCAGTGACGTACCGGGACAGGGGTCCGACGTGGACTATGGCTACACCTTC
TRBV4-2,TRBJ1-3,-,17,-,CASSQVMGQSSGNTIYF,TGTGCCAGCAGCCAAGTTATGGGACAAAGCTCTGGAAACACCATATATTTT
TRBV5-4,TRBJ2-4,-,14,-,CASSGGVAKNIQYF,TGTGCCAGCAGCGGAGGGGTAGCCAAAAACATTCAGTACTTC
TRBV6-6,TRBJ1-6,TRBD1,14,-,CASSPGQYNSPLHF,TGTGCCAGCAGTCCGGGACAGTATAATTCACCCCTCCACTTT
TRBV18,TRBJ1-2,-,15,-,CASSPARDTRYGYTF,TGTGCCAGCTCACCGGCCCGGGACACGAGATATGGCTACACCTTC
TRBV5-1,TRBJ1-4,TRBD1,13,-,CASSQGTDEKLFF,TGCGCCAGCAGCCAGGGGACAGATGAAAAACTGTTTTTT
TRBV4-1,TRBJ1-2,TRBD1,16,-,CASSQVQTGGYYGYTF,TGCGCCAGCAGCCAAGTTCAAACAGGGGGCTACTATGGCTACACCTTC
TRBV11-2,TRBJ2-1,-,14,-,CASSTKGLRETPFF,TGTGCCAGCAGCACCAAGGGGCTCCGGGAGACACCGTTCTTC